The 14 T cell receptor beta chains listed next were all sequenced from one sample in a study of T cell repertoires in cytomegalovirus infection. TCRdb reprocessed the reads via MiXCR and lists one record per CDR3 protein. Of nearly 700,000 distinct CDR3 sequences in the sample, about 30% were seen once. Antigens of these TCRs are unknown. The material was cultured PBMCs, obtained from culture after CMV antigen stimulation. The receptors shown here come from a human donor in good health (CMV status not recorded). Some clones in this sample may be carry-over from other donors' samples.

The chain couples TRBV4-1 to TRBJ2-5, with D perhaps assigned TRBD1 or TRBD2 (5 bases each). The CDR3 totals 15 residues. Germline-derived CDR1 and CDR2 are MGHRA and YSYEKL. The V gene lost 3 bases and the J gene lost 5 bases, with 16 bases spanning the gap. The CDR3 spells CASSQRDGEGETQYF. The DNA for the CDR3 is TGCGCCAGCAGCCAGAGGGACGGTGAGGGGGAGACCCAGTACTTC.

The chain is built from TRBV19 and TRBJ2-2; D is unclear. V lost 2 bases, J lost 5 bases, and 9 bases lay in between. This CDR3 is built from 14 residues. Germline CDR1 LNHDA, CDR2 SQIVND (reference sequence). Here the CDR3 reads CASSIPLATGELFF. The CDR3 DNA is TGTGCCAGTAGTATACCGCTGGCTACCGGGGAGCTGTTTTTT.

The chain employs TRBV12-3 or TRBV12-4 and TRBJ2-7; perhaps TRBD1 as D (6 bases). The germline V and J ends were trimmed by 2 bases and 6 bases, with 11 bases remaining between them. The CDR3 length is 13 residues. In DNA, the CDR3 is TGTGCCAGCAGTTTAATGGCAGGGGCCGAGCAGTACTTC. As protein: CASSLMAGAEQYF.

The CDR3, as DNA: TGTGCCAGCAGTTACTTTAAAGACTACAATGAGCAGTTCTTC. Translating gives CASSYFKDYNEQFF. The V gene is TRBV6-2 or TRBV6-3, the J gene TRBJ2-1; D not resolved. Germline V CDR1 and CDR2: MNHEY, SVGEGT. The V gene lost 1 base and the J gene lost 3 bases, with 7 bases spanning the gap. This CDR3 has 14 residues.

The genes are TRBV7-2 and TRBJ2-1; tentatively, D is TRBD1 (5 bases). V was cut by 7 bases and J by 2 bases, with 15 bases left in between. Germline loops: CDR1 SGHTA, CDR2 FQGNSA. The CDR3 sequence is 15 residues long. The CDR3 spells CASTPDRQTYNEQFF. DNA of the CDR3: TGTGCCAGCACCCCTGACAGACAGACCTACAATGAGCAGTTCTTC. Variable domain in full (rest from reference TRBV7-2 and TRBJ2-1): GAGVSQSPSNKVTEKGKDVELRCDPISGHTALYWYRQSLGQGLEFLIYFQGNSAPDKSGLPSDRFSAERTGGSVSTLTIQRTQQEDSAVYLCASTPDRQTYNEQFFGPGTRLTVL.

This chain connects TRBV28 to TRBJ1-2; D is unresolved. Germline V gives CDR1 MDHEN, CDR2 SYDVKM. The CDR3 is 15 amino acids. V lost 6 bases and J 1 base, leaving 15 bases between the germline ends. CDR3 DNA: TGTGCCAGCAGCTCAAATGACGGATTTAACTATGGCTACACCTTC. Translating it yields CASSSNDGFNYGYTF.

The chain is built from TRBV20-1 and TRBJ1-1; possibly TRBD1 for D (5 bases). Trimming stripped 0 bases from V and 4 bases from J, with 9 bases between. Germline V gene data show CDR1 as DFQATT and CDR2 as SNEGSKA (reference sequence). CDR3 length equals 13 residues. The CDR3 loop is CSARETGATEAFF. CDR3 nucleotide sequence: TGCAGTGCTAGAGAGACTGGGGCCACTGAAGCTTTCTTT.

The V and J genes are TRBV11-2 and TRBJ1-1; D not resolved. Between the trimmed V and J ends, which lost 5 bases and 8 bases, there was a span of 15 bases. The germline V gene has CDR1 SGHAT and CDR2 FQNNGV. The CDR3 length is 13 residues. The CDR3 loop reads CASSLTRGREAFF. The CDR3 DNA follows: TGTGCCAGCAGCCTCACTCGGGGAAGGGAAGCTTTCTTT.

The chain employs TRBV7-9 and TRBJ2-7, with D perhaps TRBD1 (6 bases). Germline assignment: CDR1 SEHNR and CDR2 FQNEAQ (reference sequence). The V end lost 2 bases, the J end lost 3 bases, and 11 bases lay between the germline ends. This CDR3 spans 14 amino acids. CDR3 bases: TGTGCCAGCAGCTTAACCGACAGGCACTACGAGCAGTACTTC. Translation gives CASSLTDRHYEQYF.

This clonotype was recorded a few times. The chain couples TRBV27 to TRBJ2-1; unclear D gene. CDR1 and CDR2 from the germline V gene are MNHEY and SMNVEV (reference sequence). The CDR3 spans 14 residues. The V end was cut by 0 bases, the J end by 5 bases, with 8 bases between. The CDR3 here is CASSLSKLNNEQFF. The CDR3 nucleotides read TGTGCCAGCAGTTTATCGAAACTAAACAATGAGCAGTTCTTC.

This clonotype has a count of ten or more. Written as DNA, the CDR3 is TGTGCCAGCAGCTTAGGTAGCGGGATGGGCTACGAGCAGTACTTC. The encoded protein is CASSLGSGMGYEQYF. The chain combines TRBV7-2 with TRBJ2-7, with 8 bases fitting TRBD2. Losses at the gene ends were 1 base for V and 3 bases for J; bases not matched to a gene: 5. Germline V gene sequence: CDR1 SGHTA, CDR2 FQGNSA. This CDR3 spans 15 amino acids.

This clonotype was picked up a small number of times. The gene calls are TRBV28 and TRBJ2-3; TRBD2 agrees at 7 bases. Germline assignment: CDR1 MDHEN and CDR2 SYDVKM. Unmatched junction bases numbered 13, after V lost 5 bases and J lost 2 bases. The CDR3 contains 17 residues. The CDR3 region is CASSATLGGTVTDTQYF. The CDR3, as DNA: TGTGCCAGCAGTGCAACCCTCGGGGGGACCGTCACAGATACGCAGTATTTT.

This clonotype has only a few counts. V and J are TRBV12-3 or TRBV12-4 and TRBJ2-3; possibly TRBD2 for D (6 bases). With 7 bases removed from V and 2 bases from J, the gap between germline ends came to 13 bases. The CDR3 contains 14 residues. The CDR3 nucleotides are TGTGCCAGCACCCGGGACTCCCCCACAGATACGCAGTATTTT. As protein: CASTRDSPTDTQYF.

Many counts were recorded for this clonotype. The chain couples TRBV7-2 to TRBJ2-5; perhaps TRBD2 as D (6 bases). This CDR3 is built from 15 residues. Trimming cost V 1 base and J 2 bases, with 11 bases left between them. Germline CDR1 reads SGHTA; CDR2 reads FQGNSA. DNA for the CDR3: TGTGCCAGCAGCTTAGAGTGGCGGGGACAAGAGACCCAGTACTTC. It specifies CASSLEWRGQETQYF.